One sample yielded the 7 T cell receptor beta chains listed below, sequenced in a study of vaccination effects on CD4 cells after COVID-19. TCRdb's copy holds only in-frame clones and misses some; the assay was immunoSEQ multiplex PCR. This table has tens of thousands of clones, roughly 75% appearing once. These receptors lack a known antigen. Expansion of antigen-specific CD4+ T cells with viral peptide pools was carried out by the ViraFEST assay before sequencing. Upon completion of about eleven days in culture, CD4+ T cells were isolated. Prior SARS-CoV-2 infection was absent in the vaccine recipients, as shown by negative nucleocapsid antibodies. The sequenced sample was CD4+ T cells from PBMCs cultured with HCoV-OC43 spike peptides, obtained before COVID-19 vaccination. The subset denotes: HCoV-OC43 spike overlapping peptide pool stimulation. These receptors were collected from a human donor who received a COVID-19 vaccine.

The chain has TRBV11-2 and TRBJ1-6; D possibly corresponds to TRBD1 (6 bases). The length of the CDR3 is 13 residues. Germline-derived CDR1 and CDR2 are SGHAT and FQNNGV. The germline V and J ends were trimmed by 9 bases and 8 bases, with 14 bases remaining between them. The CDR3 DNA reads as TGTGCCAGTTCGACAGGCAGCTATTCACCCCTCCACTTT. It specifies CASSTGSYSPLHF.

This chain joins TRBV5-1 and TRBJ2-3; TRBD2 might be the D (6 bases). Germline V gives CDR1 SGHRS, CDR2 YFSETQ. V was trimmed by 3 bases and J by 6 bases, leaving 14 bases between them. CDR3 length: 14 residues. Here the CDR3 reads CASSWDSASDTQYF. CDR3 bases: TGCGCCAGCAGCTGGGACTCTGCCAGTGATACGCAGTATTTT.

The rearrangement joins TRBV19 to TRBJ2-3, with 10 nucleotides matching TRBD1. There are 15 residues in the CDR3. Germline V gene lookup returns CDR1 LNHDA and CDR2 SQIVND (reference sequence). Unmatched junction bases numbered 6, after V lost 5 bases and J lost 4 bases. In DNA form, the CDR3 reads TGTGCCAGTAGTCTTCCCGGGACAGGGGCAGATACGCAGTATTTT. It encodes CASSLPGTGADTQYF.

This clone appeared a single time. The chain couples TRBV18 to TRBJ2-5, with TRBD2 matching 10 bases. Unmatched junction bases numbered 8, after V lost 2 bases and J lost 5 bases. Germline CDR1 reads KGHSH; CDR2 reads LQKENI. The CDR3 length is 16 residues. CDR3 bases: TGTGCCAGCTCACCATCGAGCGGGGGGGCCGGTGAGACCCAGTACTTC. Protein product: CASSPSSGGAGETQYF. Full variable domain (remainder filled in from reference TRBV18 and TRBJ2-5): NAGVMQNPRHLVRRRGQEARLRCSPMKGHSHVYWYRQLPEEGLKFMVYLQKENIIDESGMPKERFSAEFPKEGPSILRIQQVVRGDSAAYFCASSPSSGGAGETQYFGPGTRLLVL.

The chain recombines TRBV6-5 with TRBJ1-6; TRBD1 aligns across 7 bases. The trim removed 5 bases at V and 8 bases at J, leaving 9 bases unmatched. Germline V gene sequence: CDR1 MNHEY, CDR2 SVGAGI. This CDR3 has 15 amino acids. CDR3 in DNA: TGTGCCAGCAGTCGACAGGGTTCGAGCGATTCACCCCTCCACTTT. It encodes CASSRQGSSDSPLHF.

This rearrangement joins TRBV7-8 to TRBJ2-3, with D perhaps matching TRBD2 (5 bases). This CDR3 has 15 residues. CDR1 is SGHVS and CDR2 is FQNEAQ in the germline V gene. Trimming stripped 1 base from V and 3 bases from J, with 11 bases between. The chain's CDR3 is CASSLDGVTTDTQYF. DNA of the CDR3: TGTGCCAGCAGCTTAGACGGGGTTACGACAGATACGCAGTATTTT. Full variable domain (outside the CDR3, taken from reference TRBV7-8 and TRBJ2-3): GAGVSQSPRYKVAKRGQDVALRCDPISGHVSLFWYQQALGQGPEFLTYFQNEAQLDKSGLPSDRFFAERPEGSVSTLKIQRTQQEDSAVYLCASSLDGVTTDTQYFGPGTRLTVL.

This sequence joins TRBV12-5 and TRBJ2-1; D gene unclear. Per the germline V gene, CDR1 is LGHNT and CDR2 is FRNRAP. The V and J ends lost 1 base and 1 base respectively, with 11 bases between them. CDR3 length: 16 amino acids. The CDR3 nucleotides read TGTGCTAGTGGTTTGGGGAGCATACTATCCTACAATGAGCAGTTCTTC. Its protein product is CASGLGSILSYNEQFF.